Shown below are 13 T cell receptor beta chains from a single sample sequenced in a study of cytomegalovirus exposure and HLA in healthy donors. Use of 60 Vbeta and 13 Jbeta primers characterized the PCR. TCRdb keeps only in-frame clones here, not all; method: immunoSEQ multiplex PCR. The table lists about 200,000 clones. Sequencing input: PBMCs. These receptors all come from a girl aged 2 to 10 in good health and CMV-seropositive.

This chain uses TRBV9 with TRBJ2-1, with a tentative D call TRBD2 (5 bases). The CDR3 totals 14 residues. Trimming left V 6 bases short and J 7 bases short, with 17 bases between. The germline CDR1 and CDR2 sequences are SGDLS and YYNGEE. In nucleotides, the CDR3 is TGTGCCAGCACCGTTGCCCAGCGAGGGAATGAGCAGTTCTTC. Amino acids: CASTVAQRGNEQFF.

The chain employs TRBV19 and TRBJ2-1; a weak D match, TRBD2 (6 bases). Germline loops: CDR1 LNHDA, CDR2 SQIVND (reference sequence). V was cut by 0 bases and J by 10 bases, with 13 bases left in between. The CDR3 contains 14 residues. The CDR3 DNA reads TGTGCCAGTAGTATAGAAGCCGGGAGTAGGGAGCAGTTCTTC. This gives the protein CASSIEAGSREQFF.

This chain uses TRBV5-4 with TRBJ2-7; tentatively, D is TRBD1 (6 bases). The J call may be faulty, since TRBJ2-5 better matches the DNA end. In germline, CDR1 is SGHNT, CDR2 YYREEE (reference sequence). The CDR3 has 15 residues. The CDR3 nucleotides are TGTGCCAGCAGCTTGGCCCTACAGGGAGTGGAGACCCAGTACTTC. It specifies CASSLALQGVETQYF.

The chain links TRBV28 to TRBJ1-5; 7 bases map to TRBD1. V shed 3 bases and J 4 bases; nucleotides not matched to a gene: 9. CDR3 length equals 16 residues. In germline, CDR1 is MDHEN, CDR2 SYDVKM. This CDR3 reads CASSFSSGTENQPQHF. The CDR3 bases are TGTGCCAGCAGTTTCTCCTCCGGGACAGAAAATCAGCCCCAGCATTTT.

V gene TRBV6-6 combines with J gene TRBJ1-3, with 7 bases that match TRBD1. Looked up from germline, CDR1 is MNHNY and CDR2 is SVGAGI (reference sequence). Losses at the gene ends were 2 bases for V and 1 base for J; bases not matched to a gene: 5. The CDR3 is 16 residues long. The CDR3 loop is CASSYPSTGSGNTIYF. The CDR3 nucleotides are TGTGCCAGCAGTTACCCTTCGACAGGGTCTGGAAACACCATATATTTT.

V is TRBV10-1 and J is TRBJ2-7; TRBD1 might be the D (5 bases). Trimming took 4 bases from V and 2 from J, leaving 18 bases between them. Germline CDR1 is WNHNN and CDR2 is SYGVQD (reference sequence). The CDR3 consists of 16 residues. The CDR3, as DNA: TGCGCCAGCAGTGGGACACGGACACTTCAGGCCTACGAGCAGTACTTC. Residues: CASSGTRTLQAYEQYF.

The chain joins TRBV13 to TRBJ2-5; 11 bases agree with TRBD2. V trimming: 4 bases; J trimming: 5 bases; junction bases outside the gene matches: 9. The CDR3 covers 16 residues. Germline CDR1 reads PRHDT; CDR2 reads FYEKMQ (reference sequence). CDR3: CASSSRLAGKGETQYF. The CDR3 region has the DNA TGTGCCAGCAGCTCCAGACTAGCGGGAAAGGGGGAGACCCAGTACTTC.

This chain joins TRBV14 and TRBJ1-1; 7 bases agree with TRBD1. CDR3 length: 13 amino acids. The trim removed 6 bases at V and 3 bases at J, leaving 4 bases unmatched. CDR1 SGHDN and CDR2 FVKESK come from the germline V gene. CDR3 DNA: TGTGCCAGCAGTGCAACAGGGGACACTGAAGCTTTCTTT. Translating it yields CASSATGDTEAFF.

The chain couples TRBV19 to TRBJ1-5; 7 bases map to TRBD1. Germline CDR1 is LNHDA and CDR2 is SQIVND (reference sequence). CDR3 length: 14 residues. The V gene end was trimmed by 5 bases and the J gene end by 7 bases; junction bases not matched to a gene: 8. CDR3 in amino acids: CASSPRLRGQPQHF. The CDR3 DNA reads TGTGCCAGTAGTCCCCGACTCAGGGGGCAGCCCCAGCATTTT.

The CDR3 region has the DNA TGTGCCAGCTCACCTCGACAGGGTAGGCACGAGCAGTACTTC. It is translated as CASSPRQGRHEQYF. The rearrangement links TRBV18 to TRBJ2-7, with 7 positions matching TRBD1. Germline values: CDR1 KGHSH, CDR2 LQKENI. The CDR3 sequence is 14 residues long. The V gene end was trimmed by 3 bases and the J gene end by 5 bases; junction bases not matched to a gene: 7.

The chain employs TRBV15 and TRBJ2-2, with a weak D call TRBD1 (5 bases). The CDR3 runs to 14 residues. V was pared by 3 bases and J by 7 bases, with 12 bases between. CDR1 and CDR2 (germline): LNHNV, YYDKDF (reference sequence). In nucleotides, the CDR3 is TGTGCCACCAGCAGTAATCGACAGCTCGGGGAGCTGTTTTTT. It translates to CATSSNRQLGELFF.

This sequence joins TRBV30 and TRBJ2-7, with 11 bases fitting TRBD2. CDR3 length: 14 amino acids. CDR1 and CDR2 (germline): GTSNPN, SVGIG (reference sequence). The V and J ends lost 7 bases and 0 bases, in that order; junction bases with no gene match: 5. CDR3 sequence: CASSGRRFSYEQYF. In nucleotides, the CDR3 is TGTGCCTCTAGCGGGAGGCGCTTCTCCTACGAGCAGTACTTC.

Note on this clone: A junction end diverges from the germline sequence, so it may reflect a read error. The chain links TRBV18 to TRBJ2-1; the match to TRBD2 covers 7 bases. Germline V lookup: CDR1 KGHSH, CDR2 LQKENI. This CDR3 spans 17 amino acids. The CDR3 nucleotides are TGTGCCAGCTCACCAGGTTGGGCTACTAGCGCCTACAGTGAGCAGTTCTTC. Amino acid sequence: CASSPGWATSAYSEQFF.